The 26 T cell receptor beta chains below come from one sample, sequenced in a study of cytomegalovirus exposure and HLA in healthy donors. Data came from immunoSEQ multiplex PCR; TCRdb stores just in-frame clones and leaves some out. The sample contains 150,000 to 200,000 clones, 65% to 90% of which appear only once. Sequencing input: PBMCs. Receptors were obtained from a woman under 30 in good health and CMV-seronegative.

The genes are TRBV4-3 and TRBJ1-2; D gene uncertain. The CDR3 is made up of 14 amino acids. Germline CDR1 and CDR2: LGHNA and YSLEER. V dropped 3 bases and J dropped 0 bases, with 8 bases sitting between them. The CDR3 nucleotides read TGCGCCAGCAGCCACACGACAACTAACTATGGCTACACCTTC. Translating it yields CASSHTTTNYGYTF.

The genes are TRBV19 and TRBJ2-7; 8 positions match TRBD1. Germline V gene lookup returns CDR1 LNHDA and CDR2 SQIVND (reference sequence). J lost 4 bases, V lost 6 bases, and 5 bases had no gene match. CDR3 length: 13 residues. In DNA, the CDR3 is TGTGCCAGTAGGCAGGGGGCCGATTACGAGCAGTACTTC. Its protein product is CASRQGADYEQYF.

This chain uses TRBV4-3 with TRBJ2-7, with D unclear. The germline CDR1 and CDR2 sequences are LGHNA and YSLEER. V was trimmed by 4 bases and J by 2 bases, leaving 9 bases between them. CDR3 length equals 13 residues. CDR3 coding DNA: TGCGCCAGCAGCCCCTCCCTTACCTACGAGCAGTACTTC. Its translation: CASSPSLTYEQYF.

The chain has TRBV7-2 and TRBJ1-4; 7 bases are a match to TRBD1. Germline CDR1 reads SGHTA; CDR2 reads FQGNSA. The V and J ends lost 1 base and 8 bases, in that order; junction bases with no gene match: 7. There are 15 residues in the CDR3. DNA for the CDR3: TGTGCCAGCAGCTTAGGGGGACAGCGTCGGGAAAAACTGTTTTTT. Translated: CASSLGGQRREKLFF.

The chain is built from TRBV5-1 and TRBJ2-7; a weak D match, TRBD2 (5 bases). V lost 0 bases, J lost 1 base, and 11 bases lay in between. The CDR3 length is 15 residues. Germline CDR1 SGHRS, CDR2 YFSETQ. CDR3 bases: TGCGCCAGCAGCTTGGTTAGAACTAGTTCCTACGAGCAGTACTTC. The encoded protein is CASSLVRTSSYEQYF.

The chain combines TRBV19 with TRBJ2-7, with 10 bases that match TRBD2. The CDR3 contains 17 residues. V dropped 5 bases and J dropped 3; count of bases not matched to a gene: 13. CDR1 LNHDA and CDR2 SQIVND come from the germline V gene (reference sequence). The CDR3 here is CASSPRGYGLAVYEQYF. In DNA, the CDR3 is TGTGCCAGTAGTCCCCGGGGGTACGGACTAGCGGTCTACGAGCAGTACTTC.

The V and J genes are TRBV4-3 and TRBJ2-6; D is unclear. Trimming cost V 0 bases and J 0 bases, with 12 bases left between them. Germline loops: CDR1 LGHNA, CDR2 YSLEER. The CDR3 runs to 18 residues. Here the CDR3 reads CASSQDVVISSGANVLTF. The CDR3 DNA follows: TGCGCCAGCAGCCAAGATGTGGTTATCAGCTCTGGGGCCAACGTCCTGACTTTC.

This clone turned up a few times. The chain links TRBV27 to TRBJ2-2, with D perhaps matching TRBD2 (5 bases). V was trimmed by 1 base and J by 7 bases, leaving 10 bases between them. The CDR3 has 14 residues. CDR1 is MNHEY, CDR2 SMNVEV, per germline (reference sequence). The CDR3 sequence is CASSLYSVYGELFF. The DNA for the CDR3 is TGTGCCAGCAGTTTATATAGCGTGTACGGGGAGCTGTTTTTT.

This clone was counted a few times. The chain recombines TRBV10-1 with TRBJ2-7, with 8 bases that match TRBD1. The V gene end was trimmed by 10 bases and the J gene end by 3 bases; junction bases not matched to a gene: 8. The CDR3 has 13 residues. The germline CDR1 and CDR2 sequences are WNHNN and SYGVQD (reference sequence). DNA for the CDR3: TGCGCCAACGGCGGACAGGGTTGCTACGAGCAGTACTTC. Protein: CANGGQGCYEQYF.

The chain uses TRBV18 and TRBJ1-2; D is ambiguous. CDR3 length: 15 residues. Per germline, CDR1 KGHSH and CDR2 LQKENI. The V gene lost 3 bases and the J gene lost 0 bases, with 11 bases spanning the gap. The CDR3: CASSPRDNPNYGYTF. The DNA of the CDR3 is TGTGCCAGCTCACCCAGAGACAACCCTAACTATGGCTACACCTTC.

The CDR3 loop is CASTADGGYNSPLHF. CDR3 nucleotides: TGTGCCAGTACCGCCGACGGCGGTTATAATTCACCCCTCCACTTT. The chain joins TRBV19 to TRBJ1-6; D call uncertain. From germline, CDR1 is LNHDA and CDR2 SQIVND (reference sequence). Deletions cut 7 bases from V and 4 bases from J, with 14 bases between. This CDR3 comprises 15 residues.

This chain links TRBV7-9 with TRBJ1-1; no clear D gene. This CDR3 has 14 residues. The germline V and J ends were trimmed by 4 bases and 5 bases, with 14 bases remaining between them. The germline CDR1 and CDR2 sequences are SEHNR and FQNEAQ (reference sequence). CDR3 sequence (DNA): TGTGCCAGCAGCTCAACCGAGGGTTGGACTGAAGCTTTCTTT. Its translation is CASSSTEGWTEAFF.

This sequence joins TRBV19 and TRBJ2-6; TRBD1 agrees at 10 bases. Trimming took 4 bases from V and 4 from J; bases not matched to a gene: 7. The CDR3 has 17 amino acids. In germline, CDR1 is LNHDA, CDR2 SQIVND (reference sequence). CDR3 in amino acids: CASSTGQGKSGANVLTF. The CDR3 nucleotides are TGTGCCAGTAGTACGGGACAGGGGAAGTCCGGGGCCAACGTCCTGACTTTC.

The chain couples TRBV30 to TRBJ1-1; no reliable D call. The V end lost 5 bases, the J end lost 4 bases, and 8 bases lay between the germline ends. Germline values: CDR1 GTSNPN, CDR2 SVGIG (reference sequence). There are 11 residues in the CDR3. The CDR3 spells CAWGRGTEAFF. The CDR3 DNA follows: TGTGCCTGGGGTCGGGGCACTGAAGCTTTCTTT.

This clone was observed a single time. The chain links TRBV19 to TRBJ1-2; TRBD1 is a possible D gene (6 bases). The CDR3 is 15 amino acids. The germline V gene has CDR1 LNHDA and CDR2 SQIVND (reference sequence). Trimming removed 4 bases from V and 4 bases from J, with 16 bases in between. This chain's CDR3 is CASSKAGDGGYGYTF. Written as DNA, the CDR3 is TGTGCCAGTAGTAAGGCAGGGGATGGTGGCTATGGCTACACCTTC.

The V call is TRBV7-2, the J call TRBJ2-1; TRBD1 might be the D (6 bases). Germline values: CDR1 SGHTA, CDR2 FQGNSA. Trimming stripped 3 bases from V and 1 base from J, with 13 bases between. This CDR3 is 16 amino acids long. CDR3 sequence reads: CASSFTGFSSYNEQFF. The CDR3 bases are TGTGCCAGCAGCTTCACAGGGTTTAGTTCCTACAATGAGCAGTTCTTC.

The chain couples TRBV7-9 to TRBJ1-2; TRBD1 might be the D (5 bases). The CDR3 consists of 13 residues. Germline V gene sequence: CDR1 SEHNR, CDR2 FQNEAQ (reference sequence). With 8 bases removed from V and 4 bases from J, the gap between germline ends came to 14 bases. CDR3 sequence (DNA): TGTGCCAGCGCGGCGGGGCAGAGCTATGGCTACACCTTC. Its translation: CASAAGQSYGYTF. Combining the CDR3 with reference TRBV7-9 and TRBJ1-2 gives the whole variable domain DTGVSQNPRHKITKRGQNVTFRCDPISEHNRLYWYRQTLGQGPEFLTYFQNEAQLEKSRLLSDRFSAERPKGSFSTLEIQRTEQGDSAMYLCASAAGQSYGYTFGSGTRLTVV.

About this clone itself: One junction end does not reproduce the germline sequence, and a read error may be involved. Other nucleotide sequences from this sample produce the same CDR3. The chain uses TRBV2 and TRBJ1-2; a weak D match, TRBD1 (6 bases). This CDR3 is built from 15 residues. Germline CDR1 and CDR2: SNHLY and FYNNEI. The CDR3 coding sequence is TGCGCCAGCAGCGGTGCAGGGGCCCCGAACTATGGCTACACCTTC. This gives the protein CASSGAGAPNYGYTF.

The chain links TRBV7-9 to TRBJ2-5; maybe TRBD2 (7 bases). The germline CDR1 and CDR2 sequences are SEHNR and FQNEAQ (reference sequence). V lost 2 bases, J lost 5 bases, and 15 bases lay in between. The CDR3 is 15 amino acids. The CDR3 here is CASSLQRRGQETQYF. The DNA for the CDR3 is TGTGCCAGCAGCTTACAAAGGCGGGGGCAGGAGACCCAGTACTTC.

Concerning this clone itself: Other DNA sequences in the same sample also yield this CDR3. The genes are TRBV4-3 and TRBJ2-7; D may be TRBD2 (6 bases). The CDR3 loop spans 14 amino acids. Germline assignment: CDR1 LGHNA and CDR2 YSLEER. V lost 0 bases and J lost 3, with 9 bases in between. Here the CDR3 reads CASSQDSGGYEQYF. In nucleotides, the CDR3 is TGCGCCAGCAGCCAAGATTCCGGGGGCTACGAGCAGTACTTC.

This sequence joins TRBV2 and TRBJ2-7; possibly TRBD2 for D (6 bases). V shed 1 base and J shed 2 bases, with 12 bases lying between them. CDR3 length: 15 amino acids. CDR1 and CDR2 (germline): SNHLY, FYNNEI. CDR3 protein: CASSEGRDMAYEQYF. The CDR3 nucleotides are TGTGCCAGCAGTGAAGGGCGGGATATGGCCTACGAGCAGTACTTC. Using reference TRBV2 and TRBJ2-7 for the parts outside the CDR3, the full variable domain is EPEVTQTPSHQVTQMGQEVILRCVPISNHLYFYWYRQILGQKVEFLVSFYNNEISEKSEIFDDQFSVERPDGSNFTLKIRSTKLEDSAMYFCASSEGRDMAYEQYFGPGTRLTVT.

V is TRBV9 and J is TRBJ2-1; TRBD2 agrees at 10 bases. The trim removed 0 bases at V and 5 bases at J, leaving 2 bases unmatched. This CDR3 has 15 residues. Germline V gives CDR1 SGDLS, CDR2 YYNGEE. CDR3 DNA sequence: TGTGCCAGCAGCGTAGAACTAGCGGGAAACAATGAGCAGTTCTTC. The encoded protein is CASSVELAGNNEQFF.

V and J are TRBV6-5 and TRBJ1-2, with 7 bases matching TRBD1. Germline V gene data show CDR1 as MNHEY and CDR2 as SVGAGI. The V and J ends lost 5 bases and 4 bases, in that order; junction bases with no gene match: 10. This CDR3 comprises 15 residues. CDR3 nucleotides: TGTGCCAGCAGTCCGAGCCCGACAGGGATCTATGGCTACACCTTC. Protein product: CASSPSPTGIYGYTF.

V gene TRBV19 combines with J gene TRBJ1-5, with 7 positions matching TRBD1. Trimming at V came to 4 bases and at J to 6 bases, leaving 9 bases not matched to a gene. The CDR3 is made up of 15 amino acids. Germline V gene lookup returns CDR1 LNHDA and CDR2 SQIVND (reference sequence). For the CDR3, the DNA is TGTGCCAGTAGTAGGCCCGAAGGGGGCAGTCAGCCCCAGCATTTT. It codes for CASSRPEGGSQPQHF.

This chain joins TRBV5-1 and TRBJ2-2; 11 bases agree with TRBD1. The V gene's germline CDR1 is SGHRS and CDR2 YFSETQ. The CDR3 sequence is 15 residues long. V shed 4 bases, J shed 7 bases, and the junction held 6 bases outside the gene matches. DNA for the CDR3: TGCGCCAGCAGCCCCGGGACAGGGGGTGTCGGGGAGCTGTTTTTT. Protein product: CASSPGTGGVGELFF.

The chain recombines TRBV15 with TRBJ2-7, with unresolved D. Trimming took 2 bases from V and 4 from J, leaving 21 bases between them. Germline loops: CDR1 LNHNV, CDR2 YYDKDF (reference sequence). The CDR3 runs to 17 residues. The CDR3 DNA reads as TGTGCCACCAGCAGACCCCGTTCTGAGGCTGGTCAATACGAGCAGTACTTC. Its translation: CATSRPRSEAGQYEQYF.